The next 21 T cell receptor beta chains were all read from a single sample in a study of blood T cell repertoires in COVID-19. Profiled with immunoSEQ multiplex PCR; TCRdb holds only in-frame clones, not every one. This table has 140,000 to 150,000 clones, more than 80% appearing once. Sequencing was carried out using PBMCs or T cells enriched from blood (not recorded which). These receptors originate from a man aged 45-65 years who had recovered from COVID-19.

The sample holds one count of this clone. The chain links TRBV7-8 to TRBJ2-1; D uncertain. The germline V gene encodes CDR1 SGHVS and CDR2 FQNEAQ. V was cut by 5 bases and J by 10 bases, with 12 bases left in between. The CDR3 contains 12 residues. The chain's CDR3 is CASSRRRGEQFF. The CDR3 DNA follows: TGTGCCAGCAGCCGGCGGAGAGGAGAGCAGTTCTTC.

This clone was seen only once. DNA for the CDR3: TGTGCCAGCAGAGCGGTCTCCTACAATGAGCAGTTCTTC. Encoded protein: CASRAVSYNEQFF. The chain combines TRBV2 with TRBJ2-1, with D tentatively TRBD2 (5 bases). Germline values: CDR1 SNHLY, CDR2 FYNNEI. CDR3 size: 13 residues. Trimming pared 6 bases from V and 0 bases from J, leaving 6 bases between.

The chain carries TRBV5-5 and TRBJ1-1, with D possibly matching TRBD1 (6 bases). Germline V gives CDR1 SGHKS, CDR2 YYEKEE (reference sequence). This CDR3 spans 13 amino acids. V dropped 2 bases and J dropped 4 bases, with 9 bases sitting between them. The DNA for the CDR3 is TGTGCCAGCAGCTTTTCGGACAGCACTGAAGCTTTCTTT. Its protein is CASSFSDSTEAFF.

The V gene is TRBV28, the J gene TRBJ2-3, with D possibly matching TRBD2 (5 bases). V gave up 6 bases and J gave up 6 bases, with 22 bases separating them. There are 16 residues in the CDR3. Germline values: CDR1 MDHEN, CDR2 SYDVKM. The CDR3 coding sequence is TGTGCCAGCAGCCAAGACTCAGCACGGAGGTCGGATACGCAGTATTTT. Encoded protein: CASSQDSARRSDTQYF.

The chain employs TRBV2 and TRBJ1-2; D is ambiguous. The CDR3 has 13 residues. CDR1 is SNHLY and CDR2 is FYNNEI in the germline V gene. V was trimmed by 0 bases and J by 7 bases, leaving 9 bases between them. The CDR3 bases are TGTGCCAGCAGTGAAGCAGCCGGGTTTGGCTACACCTTC. This sequence encodes CASSEAAGFGYTF.

This clone was seen only once. The rearrangement joins TRBV28 to TRBJ2-5, with D perhaps matching TRBD2 (7 bases). The CDR3 has 15 amino acids. Germline CDR1 MDHEN, CDR2 SYDVKM. The V end was cut by 5 bases, the J end by 4 bases, with 17 bases between. In DNA form, the CDR3 reads TGTGCCAGCAGTCCGAGGTTGGGGGGGCCAGAGACCCAGTACTTC. This translates into CASSPRLGGPETQYF.

V and J are TRBV5-4 and TRBJ1-2; no reliable D call. V dropped 4 bases and J dropped 8 bases, with 12 bases sitting between them. The CDR3 is made up of 12 amino acids. Germline lookup yields CDR1 SGHNT and CDR2 YYREEE (reference sequence). CDR3 residues: CASSLTLGGYTF. CDR3 coding DNA: TGTGCCAGCAGCCTAACTCTGGGCGGCTACACCTTC.

V and J are TRBV5-4 and TRBJ2-3; 8 bases align to TRBD2. The CDR3 has 15 residues. The V gene's germline CDR1 is SGHNT and CDR2 YYREEE (reference sequence). The V gene end was trimmed by 4 bases and the J gene end by 0 bases; junction bases not matched to a gene: 4. The DNA of the CDR3 is TGTGCCAGCAGCCGGGGGGGGACTAGCACAGATACGCAGTATTTT. This gives the protein CASSRGGTSTDTQYF.

This chain uses TRBV4-3 with TRBJ2-4; D perhaps matches TRBD1 (6 bases). The CDR3 contains 15 residues. V was cut by 3 bases and J by 7 bases, with 16 bases left in between. Germline lookup yields CDR1 LGHNA and CDR2 YSLEER. CDR3 loop: CASSHEPNQGNIQYF. The CDR3 DNA is TGCGCCAGCAGCCACGAACCAAACCAGGGGAACATTCAGTACTTC.

This rearrangement joins TRBV12-3 or TRBV12-4 to TRBJ1-5; TRBD1 might be the D (5 bases). The CDR3 loop spans 13 amino acids. V lost 7 bases and J 2 bases, leaving 9 bases between the germline ends. The CDR3 loop reads CASTWGRNQPQHF. The CDR3 nucleotides are TGTGCCAGCACCTGGGGCCGCAATCAGCCCCAGCATTTT.

The rearrangement links TRBV5-1 to TRBJ1-2; D is unresolved. Germline CDR1 reads SGHRS; CDR2 reads YFSETQ. CDR3 length equals 15 residues. V was cut by 0 bases and J by 4 bases, with 13 bases left in between. CDR3 DNA sequence: TGCGCCAGCAGCTTGGGACAATGGCCGCCCTATGGCTACACCTTC. Translated: CASSLGQWPPYGYTF.

This clone was recorded a few times. The chain couples TRBV28 to TRBJ1-2; TRBD1 agrees at 8 bases. The junction had 7 bases not matched to a gene; V was cut back by 3 bases and J by 1 base. Germline V lookup: CDR1 MDHEN, CDR2 SYDVKM. The CDR3 has 16 residues. As DNA, the CDR3 is TGTGCCAGCAGTTTTTATACAGGGGGGAGTAACTATGGCTACACCTTC. Translated, it gives CASSFYTGGSNYGYTF.

V is TRBV7-9 and J is TRBJ2-3; no clear D. The CDR3 totals 15 residues. Trimming stripped 1 base from V and 0 bases from J, with 8 bases between. CDR1 and CDR2 (germline): SEHNR, FQNEAQ (reference sequence). CDR3 region: CASSLGQTSTDTQYF. CDR3 DNA sequence: TGTGCCAGCAGCTTAGGGCAGACAAGCACAGATACGCAGTATTTT.

The V gene is TRBV2, the J gene TRBJ1-3; 12 nucleotides agree with TRBD1. This CDR3 spans 20 amino acids. The ends lost 4 bases at V and 2 bases at J; junction bases unmatched: 15. Germline CDR1 is SNHLY and CDR2 is FYNNEI. CDR3 amino acids: CASSAGTGTGGLKTGNTIYF. In DNA, the CDR3 is TGTGCCAGCAGTGCGGGCACCGGGACAGGGGGCCTAAAAACTGGAAACACCATATATTTT.

The rearrangement links TRBV5-5 to TRBJ1-5; maybe TRBD1 (5 bases). The CDR3 is made up of 14 amino acids. Trimming removed 3 bases at V and 4 bases at J, with 11 bases between. CDR1 and CDR2 (germline): SGHKS, YYEKEE (reference sequence). CDR3 in amino acids: CASSWGVGNQPQHF. In nucleotides, the CDR3 is TGTGCCAGCAGCTGGGGCGTTGGGAATCAGCCCCAGCATTTT.

A single count supports this clone. V gene TRBV5-4 combines with J gene TRBJ2-3; D unclear. V dropped 2 bases and J dropped 4 bases, with 11 bases sitting between them. The germline gives CDR1 SGHNT, CDR2 YYREEE (reference sequence). There are 14 residues in the CDR3. CDR3 DNA: TGTGCCAGCAGCTTTGGCTCCGCTGCAGATACGCAGTATTTT. As protein: CASSFGSAADTQYF.

The V gene is TRBV6-5, the J gene TRBJ1-1; 7 positions match TRBD1. V gave up 6 bases and J gave up 4 bases; unmatched junction bases: 8. Germline CDR1 reads MNHEY; CDR2 reads SVGAGI. The CDR3 is 14 amino acids. The CDR3 nucleotides are TGTGCCAGCAGAGTGGGACAGTTACCCACTGAAGCTTTCTTT. Its translation: CASRVGQLPTEAFF.

The chain uses TRBV6-5 and TRBJ1-2, with 9 bases identical to TRBD1. The J segment lost 6 bases and the V segment lost 6 bases, leaving 5 bases of the junction unmatched. CDR3 length: 13 amino acids. Germline CDR1 MNHEY, CDR2 SVGAGI. CDR3 amino acids: CASRRGQGNGYTF. The CDR3 nucleotides are TGTGCCAGCAGACGCGGACAGGGGAATGGCTACACCTTC.

The chain couples TRBV10-3 to TRBJ1-4; 10 bases are a match to TRBD1. CDR1 and CDR2 (germline): ENHRY, SYGVKD. CDR3 length equals 14 residues. In nucleotides, the CDR3 is TGTGCAATAAGCGGGACAGGGGAAGTCGAAAAACTGTTTTTT. Protein: CAISGTGEVEKLFF.

This chain uses TRBV9 with TRBJ2-7; 9 bases are a match to TRBD1. Germline values: CDR1 SGDLS, CDR2 YYNGEE. V lost 0 bases and J lost 0; bases outside the gene matches: 4. This CDR3 has 16 amino acids. The CDR3: CASSVGSQGASYEQYF. The CDR3 DNA reads TGTGCCAGCAGCGTAGGATCACAGGGGGCCTCCTACGAGCAGTACTTC.

The V call is TRBV19, the J call TRBJ1-2, with D possibly matching TRBD1 (6 bases). The V and J ends lost 4 bases and 0 bases respectively, with 18 bases between them. The CDR3 spans 17 residues. Germline CDR1 and CDR2: LNHDA and SQIVND (reference sequence). The CDR3 DNA reads as TGTGCCAGTAGTAACCTACACAACAGGGAATCTAACTATGGCTACACCTTC. Protein sequence: CASSNLHNRESNYGYTF.